This T cell receptor beta chain was recovered during a study of cytomegalovirus exposure and HLA in healthy donors. Across the whole study: For the approximately 430 genotyped donors, 80% to 90% fell within the Caucasian-associated ancestry cluster.

With respect to this clone: Its antigen is still unknown.

Findings of the study overall: Later on, an analysis tied around 17,000 TCR beta sequences to HLA alleles at 0.05 false discovery rate.

The PCR employed 60 Vbeta primers together with 13 Jbeta primers. Profiled with immunoSEQ multiplex PCR; TCRdb holds only in-frame clones, not every one. The sample lists a few hundred thousand clones; 80% were seen once. The CDR3 runs 14 residues. CDR1 is SGHNT, CDR2 YYREEE, per germline (reference sequence). Trimming removed 2 bases from V and 7 bases from J; junction bases left unmatched: 8. This receptor was identified in a girl aged 2-10 years in good health and CMV-seronegative. The specimen was PBMCs. V is TRBV5-4 and J is TRBJ1-1; 7 bases line up with TRBD1. CDR3 region: CASSLRSGQSEAFF. CDR3 bases: TGTGCCAGCAGCTTAAGATCGGGACAGAGTGAAGCTTTCTTT.